These 16 T cell receptor beta chains came from one sample sequenced in a study of T cell repertoires in cytomegalovirus infection. TCRdb re-called the reads with MiXCR, one entry per CDR3 protein. The profile covers more than 650,000 distinct CDR3 sequences, with 35% to 40% appearing a single time and more than 2.5% taken by the ten largest. Sequenced material: PBMCs. These receptors were collected from a human donor in good health (CMV status not recorded). Some clones in this sample may be carry-over from other donors' samples.

The rearrangement joins TRBV28 to TRBJ1-1, with a weak D call TRBD1 (6 bases). The CDR3 sequence is 14 residues long. Germline-derived CDR1 and CDR2 are MDHEN and SYDVKM. V was shortened by 5 bases and J by 6 bases, with 16 bases between the two germline ends. CDR3 region: CASSPLLQGSEAFF. The CDR3 nucleotides read TGTGCCAGCAGTCCACTATTACAGGGTTCTGAAGCTTTCTTT.

As concerns this clonotype: This may be a read error, as it is one base from a much larger clone. This chain uses TRBV7-2 with TRBJ2-3; D is unclear. Per the germline V gene, CDR1 is SGHTA and CDR2 is FQGNSA. The CDR3 sequence is 14 residues long. Here the CDR3 DNA reads TGTGCCAGCAGCTTAGAAAGAACCACAGATACGCCGTATTTT. The encoded protein is CASSLERTTDTPYF.

The gene calls are TRBV19 and TRBJ1-1; perhaps TRBD1 as D (5 bases). CDR3 size: 15 residues. CDR1 LNHDA and CDR2 SQIVND come from the germline V gene (reference sequence). Trimming left V 4 bases short and J 3 bases short, with 15 bases between. CDR3 coding DNA: TGTGCCAGTAGTAAGGCTTCAGGGACCTACACTGAAGCTTTCTTT. Amino acids: CASSKASGTYTEAFF. The whole variable domain, filled in from reference TRBV19 and TRBJ1-1, reads DGGITQSPKYLFRKEGQNVTLSCEQNLNHDAMYWYRQDPGQGLRLIYYSQIVNDFQKGDIAEGYSVSREKKESFPLTVTSAQKNPTAFYLCASSKASGTYTEAFFGQGTRLTVV.

This clonotype was recorded a few times. The J gene is TRBJ2-1, the V gene TRBV7-2, with 10 bases fitting TRBD2. The V segment lost 3 bases and the J segment 2 bases; nucleotides outside the gene matches: 16. Germline CDR1 reads SGHTA; CDR2 reads FQGNSA. The CDR3 loop spans 20 amino acids. The CDR3 region has the DNA TGTGCCAGCAGCTTGAGGAGCGGGAGGGCCTCTCAAATCACCTACAATGAGCAGTTCTTC. Amino acids: CASSLRSGRASQITYNEQFF.

The chain employs TRBV24-1 and TRBJ1-2, with D possibly being TRBD1 (6 bases). The CDR3 contains 14 residues. Germline values: CDR1 KGHDR, CDR2 SFDVKD. The V end was cut by 5 bases, the J end by 4 bases, with 13 bases between. The CDR3 protein is CATSGTDRFYGYTF. The CDR3, as DNA: TGTGCCACCAGTGGAACCGACAGGTTCTATGGCTACACCTTC.

The gene calls are TRBV6-5 and TRBJ1-5; 8 nucleotides line up with TRBD1. Losses at the gene ends were 9 bases for V and 0 bases for J; bases not matched to a gene: 16. Germline V gene data show CDR1 as MNHEY and CDR2 as SVGAGI. The CDR3 loop spans 18 amino acids. CDR3: CARIDRGGEFYSNQPQHF. CDR3 DNA sequence: TGTGCCAGAATAGACAGGGGTGGTGAGTTTTATAGCAATCAGCCCCAGCATTTT.

This clonotype has just a few counts. The chain combines TRBV23-1 with TRBJ2-3; 8 bases map to TRBD2. TRBV23-1 is labeled an ORF, and its function is uncertain. This CDR3 has 23 amino acids. Losses at the gene ends were 0 bases for V and 1 base for J; bases not matched to a gene: 24. This CDR3 is CASSQSFVLAGLPRRRGTDTQYF. The CDR3 bases are TGCGCCAGCAGTCAATCGTTCGTCCTAGCGGGCCTCCCACGGCGGCGGGGCACAGATACGCAGTATTTT.

The rearrangement joins TRBV13 to TRBJ2-1; D call uncertain. V was cut by 5 bases and J by 4 bases, with 33 bases left in between. CDR3 length equals 21 residues. Germline V gene sequence: CDR1 PRHDT, CDR2 FYEKMQ (reference sequence). The CDR3 DNA is TGTGCCAGCAGCCGACGAACCTGGGGTGCGTCCGACTTCCGTCCTTACAATGAGCAGTTCTTC. Its protein is CASSRRTWGASDFRPYNEQFF.

This rearrangement joins TRBV20-1 to TRBJ2-3; 8 nucleotides agree with TRBD2. V lost 8 bases, J lost 10 bases, and 11 bases stayed unmatched. The CDR3 sequence is 12 residues long. Germline CDR1 reads DFQATT; CDR2 reads SNEGSKA (reference sequence). CDR3 nucleotides: TGCAGTACCCCGGGGGGGGACGGGGCGCAGTATTTT. Translating it yields CSTPGGDGAQYF.

V is TRBV2 and J is TRBJ1-4; D uncertain. V gave up 4 bases and J gave up 7 bases, with 10 bases separating them. The CDR3 is 13 residues long. Germline CDR1 SNHLY, CDR2 FYNNEI. The CDR3 DNA is TGTGCCAGCAGTGCTCAGCGTCGTGAAAAACTGTTTTTT. Translation gives CASSAQRREKLFF.

The chain uses TRBV6-6 and TRBJ1-5; perhaps TRBD1 as D (6 bases). In germline, CDR1 is MNHNY, CDR2 SVGAGI (reference sequence). This CDR3 spans 15 amino acids. The V end was cut by 7 bases, the J end by 3 bases, with 16 bases between. CDR3 in DNA: TGTGCCAGCACCTCATGGGGGGCGGACAATCAGCCCCAGCATTTT. Amino acid sequence: CASTSWGADNQPQHF.

The V call is TRBV12-3 or TRBV12-4, the J call TRBJ2-1; perhaps D is TRBD1 or TRBD2 (5 bases each). V lost 6 bases and J lost 6, with 27 bases in between. CDR3 length: 18 amino acids. CDR3 DNA sequence: TGTGCCAGCAGCCCCGATGCGAATATGGGACGAGGGTTCAATGAGCAGTTCTTC. This gives the protein CASSPDANMGRGFNEQFF.

The sample holds a few counts of this clonotype. This chain joins TRBV20-1 and TRBJ1-1; D may be TRBD1 (6 bases). The V end lost 2 bases, the J end lost 7 bases, and 17 bases lay between the germline ends. The CDR3 is made up of 14 amino acids. Germline V gene data show CDR1 as DFQATT and CDR2 as SNEGSKA (reference sequence). CDR3 amino acids: CSARPRGRGIEAFF. In DNA form, the CDR3 reads TGCAGTGCTAGACCCCGGGGTAGGGGGATTGAAGCTTTCTTT.

J is TRBJ2-3 and V is TRBV28; D gene ambiguous. Per the germline V gene, CDR1 is MDHEN and CDR2 is SYDVKM. Trimming removed 2 bases at V and 8 bases at J, with 11 bases between. The CDR3 runs 13 residues. The CDR3 reads CASSLRFPSTQYF. The CDR3 DNA reads as TGTGCCAGCAGTTTACGCTTCCCCAGTACGCAGTATTTT.

This clonotype was counted only a few times. The chain carries TRBV19 and TRBJ2-6; D gene unclear. V lost 4 bases and J 4 bases, leaving 14 bases between the germline ends. This CDR3 has 16 amino acids. CDR1 and CDR2 (germline): LNHDA, SQIVND (reference sequence). CDR3 nucleotide sequence: TGTGCCAGTAGTACGTACAGTGCCGGCGGGGCCAACGTCCTGACTTTC. This codes for CASSTYSAGGANVLTF.

The chain combines TRBV4-1 with TRBJ1-2, with 12 bases identical to TRBD1. CDR3 length: 16 residues. Unmatched junction bases numbered 7, after V lost 4 bases and J lost 4 bases. The V gene's germline CDR1 is MGHRA and CDR2 YSYEKL. CDR3 DNA sequence: TGCGCCAGCAGCCCGGGACAGGGGGCGAGGAGCTATGGCTACACCTTC. Protein product: CASSPGQGARSYGYTF.